The 13 T cell receptor beta chains given below trace back to one sample, sequenced in a study of CD8+ T cells in alopecia areata. Once RNA had been extracted, it was reverse transcribed into cDNA to act as the sequencing template. Sequencing used immunoSEQ multiplex PCR; TCRdb keeps in-frame clones, though not all of them. The sample lists some 150,000 clones, roughly 80% seen once, with roughly 25% in the top ten. Treatment of the sample: oral pan-JAK inhibitor, 5-10 mg twice daily. The source was CD8+ T cells sorted from blood, collected at week 4, from a patient treated with tofacitinib. All receptors come from a human donor with alopecia areata.

The chain is built from TRBV29-1 and TRBJ2-5, with 9 positions matching TRBD2. This CDR3 is built from 14 residues. After removal of 6 bases from V and 4 bases from J, the junction contained 9 bases not matched to a gene. CDR1 SQVTM and CDR2 ANQGSEA come from the germline V gene. The CDR3 spells CSVPVAGEAETQYF. CDR3 nucleotides: TGCAGCGTCCCCGTAGCGGGGGAAGCAGAGACCCAGTACTTC.

This clone was recorded a few times. This chain links TRBV19 with TRBJ2-1, with TRBD2 matching over 10 bases. The CDR3 spans 15 residues. Germline loops: CDR1 LNHDA, CDR2 SQIVND (reference sequence). With 2 bases clipped from V and 2 bases from J, the junction kept 0 bases outside the gene matches. The CDR3 loop reads CASSITSGAYNEQFF. The CDR3 DNA is TGTGCCAGTAGTATAACTAGCGGGGCCTACAATGAGCAGTTCTTC.

V gene TRBV5-1 combines with J gene TRBJ2-4; 12 bases agree with TRBD2. The CDR3 is made up of 14 amino acids. Per germline, CDR1 SGHRS and CDR2 YFSETQ. Trimming took 5 bases from V and 8 from J; bases not matched to a gene: 5. The CDR3 sequence is CASSWTSGVDIQYF. As DNA, the CDR3 is TGCGCCAGCAGTTGGACTAGCGGGGTTGACATTCAGTACTTC.

The table lists this clone with a count of one. The chain carries TRBV5-4 and TRBJ2-1; 7 nucleotides line up with TRBD1. J gave up 0 bases and V 4 bases, and 7 bases lay outside the gene matches. This CDR3 contains 16 residues. Germline CDR1 and CDR2: SGHNT and YYREEE (reference sequence). CDR3 nucleotide sequence: TGTGCCAGCAGCCGCCCCCGGGACAGCTCCTACAATGAGCAGTTCTTC. Encoded protein: CASSRPRDSSYNEQFF.

The chain carries TRBV6-1 and TRBJ2-2; D assignment may be TRBD1 or TRBD2 (5 bases each). V lost 8 bases, J lost 8 bases, and 21 bases lay in between. The CDR3 has 15 amino acids. From germline, CDR1 is MNHNS and CDR2 SASEGT. CDR3 coding DNA: TGTGCCAGCTTTACGGGACGGAGACCGATGGGGGAGCTGTTTTTT. Its translation is CASFTGRRPMGELFF.

The chain combines TRBV4-1 with TRBJ1-4; TRBD1 matches at 8 bases. The CDR3 covers 16 residues. Per germline, CDR1 MGHRA and CDR2 YSYEKL. Losses at the gene ends were 4 bases for V and 6 bases for J; bases not matched to a gene: 10. The CDR3 region has the DNA TGCGCCAGCAGCCCCCACCTGGACAGGGTGGATGAAAAACTGTTTTTT. It yields the protein CASSPHLDRVDEKLFF.

The chain combines TRBV27 with TRBJ2-7, with a possible D match to TRBD2 (7 bases). Germline-derived CDR1 and CDR2 are MNHEY and SMNVEV (reference sequence). Trimming removed 10 bases from V and 2 bases from J, with 18 bases in between. The CDR3 contains 14 residues. For the CDR3, the DNA is TGTGCCACCGCCTTCGGGGGGCCCACCTACGAGCAGTACTTC. Encoded protein: CATAFGGPTYEQYF.

In this sample, this clone turned up a few times. For the CDR3, the DNA is TGTGCCAGCAGTTACGGACAGGGGGGTGGCTACACCTTC. Its translation: CASSYGQGGGYTF. The chain uses TRBV6-5 and TRBJ1-2; 10 bases align to TRBD1. V trimming: 2 bases; J trimming: 7 bases; junction bases outside the gene matches: 1. Germline-derived CDR1 and CDR2 are MNHEY and SVGAGI. The CDR3 length is 13 residues.

The rearrangement links TRBV13 to TRBJ2-7, with 11 bases lining up with TRBD2. The V segment lost 4 bases and the J segment 4 bases; nucleotides outside the gene matches: 3. CDR1 is PRHDT and CDR2 is FYEKMQ in the germline V gene (reference sequence). The CDR3 loop spans 14 amino acids. CDR3: CASSSTSGGYEQYF. The CDR3 region has the DNA TGTGCCAGCAGCTCAACTAGCGGGGGTTACGAGCAGTACTTC.

The rearrangement uses TRBV7-8 and TRBJ2-5, with 8 bases that match TRBD2. The CDR3 consists of 15 residues. V trimming: 7 bases; J trimming: 2 bases; junction bases outside the gene matches: 9. Germline assignment: CDR1 SGHVS and CDR2 FQNEAQ. The CDR3 loop is CASTAAGGGQETQYF. CDR3 nucleotides: TGTGCCAGCACCGCGGCCGGGGGGGGGCAAGAGACCCAGTACTTC.

The rearrangement uses TRBV29-1 and TRBJ1-2; a weak D match, TRBD1 (5 bases). Germline values: CDR1 SQVTM, CDR2 ANQGSEA. The CDR3 runs to 12 residues. Deletions cut 3 bases from V and 4 bases from J, with 9 bases between. The CDR3 here is CSVEGEGYGYTF. The DNA for the CDR3 is TGCAGCGTTGAGGGGGAAGGCTATGGCTACACCTTC.

The CDR3 region is CASSSYTRGISYEQYF. The CDR3 bases are TGTGCCAGCAGTTCCTATACCAGGGGCATCTCCTACGAGCAGTACTTC. The chain uses TRBV27 and TRBJ2-7; D may be TRBD1 (6 bases). Trimming stripped 4 bases from V and 0 bases from J, with 16 bases between. Per the germline V gene, CDR1 is MNHEY and CDR2 is SMNVEV (reference sequence). CDR3 length: 16 residues.

V and J are TRBV7-8 and TRBJ2-7; 9 nucleotides match TRBD1. The CDR3 sequence is 16 residues long. Per the germline V gene, CDR1 is SGHVS and CDR2 is FQNEAQ. V lost 4 bases and J lost 5; bases outside the gene matches: 12. The CDR3 DNA reads as TGTGCCAGCAGCTCCCACACAGGGGGCCTATCTGACGAGCAGTACTTC. It codes for CASSSHTGGLSDEQYF. Based on the CDR3 plus reference TRBV7-8 and TRBJ2-7, the full variable domain is GAGVSQSPRYKVAKRGQDVALRCDPISGHVSLFWYQQALGQGPEFLTYFQNEAQLDKSGLPSDRFFAERPEGSVSTLKIQRTQQEDSAVYLCASSSHTGGLSDEQYFGPGTRLTVT.